The table lists the clone carrying this TCR beta chain with a few counts. Treatment described: PENTA 11 planned treatment interruption arm or continuous ART arm. This CDR3 is 14 amino acids long. Germline lookup yields CDR1 SGHDT and CDR2 YYEEEE. V was shortened by 0 bases and J by 7 bases, with 10 bases between the two germline ends. The data were obtained in a study of HIV-infected children after antiretroviral therapy interruption. Turning to the study itself: Recorded EBV and CMV exposure existed for most children.

The TCR library was built from RNA with a 3' RACE protocol and unique molecular identifiers. TCRdb redid the calling of the 3' RACE reads with MiXCR, one entry per CDR3 protein. Of around 50,000 distinct CDR3 sequences listed, roughly 4.5% are singletons. Here the sequenced sample was CD45RA+ CD4+ T cells from PBMCs, pooled from several time points, taken from a donor given antiretroviral therapy, either interrupted or continuous. Subset given: naive CD4+ CD45RA+ CD45RO- T cells. This clonotype originated in a pool of human donors with HIV. The chain combines TRBV5-6 with TRBJ1-4, with unresolved D. CDR3 sequence reads: CASSLGAVREKLFF. DNA of the CDR3: TGTGCCAGCAGCTTGGGAGCGGTTCGTGAAAAACTGTTTTTT.